Listed below are T cell receptor beta chains from one sample, sequenced in a study of blood T cell repertoires in COVID-19. The assay was immunoSEQ multiplex PCR, and TCRdb's table has in-frame clones only and misses some. There are 300,000 to 350,000 clones in the sample; approximately 86% occur only once, and approximately 2.4% lies in the top ten. The sample was peripheral blood. Source of these receptors: a man aged 18 to 35 with active or convalescent COVID-19. Both conserved end residues are part of each CDR3. Clone size appears in some rows only: once, few, many, or a class for an expanded clone.

TRBV5-1 | - | CASSLQGVGTEAFF
TRBV6-2/TRBV6-3 | - | CASSYGPNYEQYF
TRBV18 | - | CAAAGGLSTDTQYF
TRBV4-1 | - | CASSQGQSYTGELFF
TRBV4-3 | - | CASSQVLHSRGFYGYTF
TRBV7-2 | - | CASSPSGGRHYNEQFF
TRBV10-1 | - | CASNPGGYDTQYF
TRBV9 | few | CASSGGQGVGNEQFF
TRBV5-4 | - | CASSLQGAGTEAFF
TRBV28 | - | CASRLTGGSRNTEAFF
TRBV7-8 | - | CASSTRNEKLFF
TRBV28 | - | CATPGSGDENGYTF
TRBV5-6 | - | CASSLVRISGNTIYF
TRBV10-2 | - | CASSADRGPTYEQYF
TRBV15 | once | CATSRESAGGWDTQYF
TRBV14 | - | CASSEQQGRYNEQFF
TRBV28 | - | CASSLDRTQPQHF
TRBV10-3 | - | CAIMGTSSEQYF
TRBV14 | - | CASSQAGRRTSPLHF
TRBV10-3 | - | CAISEPSTGPGDEQYF
TRBV10-2 | once | CASSPQGGAGANVLTF
TRBV21-1 | - | CASSGYQHRTVYNEQFF
TRBV6-1 | - | CASSGSGTRMREKLFF
TRBV18 | - | CASSDRVNEKLFF
TRBV30 | - | CAWRESGVNSPLHF
TRBV5-1 | - | CASSFMGQAYEQYF
TRBV24-1 | - | CATSDRRTVNTQYF
TRBV11-2 | - | CASSLVSGTPGRLPQHF
TRBV5-1 | once | CASSLVSKYEQYF
TRBV6-6 | - | CASSYGRQGGTEAFF
TRBV3-1/TRBV3-2 | - | CASSQLRGGNTIYF
TRBV11-2 | - | CASSFPGQGDYEQYF
TRBV9 | - | CASSGGQDPNTEAFF
TRBV5-5 | once | CASSYGDQGSGNEKLFF
TRBV4-2 | - | CASSQGTTFYEQYF
TRBV6-5 | - | CASSFSGSTDTQYF
TRBV6-4 | many | CASRAGTSTDTQYF
TRBV29-1 | - | CSVKRAEAFF
TRBV5-5 | - | CASSMGTGSGNTIYF
TRBV18 | - | CASSPRTTVFYEQYF
TRBV6-5 | - | CASSSGTGGRYEQYF
TRBV6-5 | - | CASKERQGTNEKLFF
TRBV19 | - | CATRQGLGELFF
TRBV29-1 | - | CSVEGGLTNLYEQYF
TRBV9 | - | CASSGGLSSYEQYF
TRBV12-3/TRBV12-4 | - | CASSLERGRGAFF
TRBV28 | - | CASSSTGTGNTIYF
TRBV25-1 | few | CASSGGQLTEAFF
TRBV7-2 | - | CASSSTSGGGGATDTQYF
TRBV28 | - | CASSLRAGRRTEAFF
TRBV9 | - | CASSVRDTSTDTQYF
TRBV28 | - | CASTVRNQETQYF
TRBV6-5 | once | CASRSRDNQPQHF
TRBV6-6 | - | CASSMTVGPQHF
TRBV6-5 | - | CASNARGFNQPQHF
TRBV4-2 | few | CASSQEGGPYPTGELFF
TRBV4-1 | - | CASSHTGNQPQHF